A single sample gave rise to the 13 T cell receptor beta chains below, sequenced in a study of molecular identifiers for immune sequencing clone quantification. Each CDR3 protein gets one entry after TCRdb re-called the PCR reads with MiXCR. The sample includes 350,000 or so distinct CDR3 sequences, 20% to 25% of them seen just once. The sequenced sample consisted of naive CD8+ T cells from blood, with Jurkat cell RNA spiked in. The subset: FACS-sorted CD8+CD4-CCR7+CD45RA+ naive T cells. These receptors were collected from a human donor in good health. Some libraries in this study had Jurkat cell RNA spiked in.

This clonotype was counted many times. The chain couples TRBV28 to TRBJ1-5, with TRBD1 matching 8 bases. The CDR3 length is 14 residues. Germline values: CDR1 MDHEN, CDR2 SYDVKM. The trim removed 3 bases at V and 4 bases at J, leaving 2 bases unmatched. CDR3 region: CASSFTGGNQPQHF. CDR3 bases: TGTGCCAGCAGTTTTACAGGGGGGAATCAGCCCCAGCATTTT.

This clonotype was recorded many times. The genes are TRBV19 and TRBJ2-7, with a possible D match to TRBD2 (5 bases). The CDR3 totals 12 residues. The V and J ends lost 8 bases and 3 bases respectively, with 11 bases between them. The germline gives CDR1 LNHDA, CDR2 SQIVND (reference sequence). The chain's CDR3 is CASGGSLYEQYF. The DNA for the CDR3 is TGTGCCAGTGGAGGTTCCCTCTACGAGCAGTACTTC.

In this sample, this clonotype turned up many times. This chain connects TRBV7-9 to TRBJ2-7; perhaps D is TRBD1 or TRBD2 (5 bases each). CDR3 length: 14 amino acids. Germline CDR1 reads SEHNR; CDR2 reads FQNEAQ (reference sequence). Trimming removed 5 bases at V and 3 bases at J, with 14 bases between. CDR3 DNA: TGTGCCAGCAGCCCCGGGACCCGATACTACGAGCAGTACTTC. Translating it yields CASSPGTRYYEQYF.

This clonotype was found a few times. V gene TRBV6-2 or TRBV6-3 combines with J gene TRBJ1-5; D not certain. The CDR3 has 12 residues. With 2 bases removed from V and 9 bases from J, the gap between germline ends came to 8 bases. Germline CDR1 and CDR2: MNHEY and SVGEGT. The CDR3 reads CASSYGLWPQHF. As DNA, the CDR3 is TGTGCCAGCAGTTACGGTCTCTGGCCCCAGCATTTT.

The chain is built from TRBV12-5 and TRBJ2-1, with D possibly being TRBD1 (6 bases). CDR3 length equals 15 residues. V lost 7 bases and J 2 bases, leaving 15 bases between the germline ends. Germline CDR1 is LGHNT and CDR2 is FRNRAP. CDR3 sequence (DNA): TGTGCTAGTGTAGCTCCAGGGGAACCCTACAATGAGCAGTTCTTC. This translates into CASVAPGEPYNEQFF.

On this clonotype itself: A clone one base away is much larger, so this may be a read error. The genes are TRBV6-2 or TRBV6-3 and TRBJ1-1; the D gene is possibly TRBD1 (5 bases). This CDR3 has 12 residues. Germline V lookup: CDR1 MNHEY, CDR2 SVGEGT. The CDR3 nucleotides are TGTGCCAGCAGTTTGACAGATTCTGAAGCTTCCTTT. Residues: CASSLTDSEASF.

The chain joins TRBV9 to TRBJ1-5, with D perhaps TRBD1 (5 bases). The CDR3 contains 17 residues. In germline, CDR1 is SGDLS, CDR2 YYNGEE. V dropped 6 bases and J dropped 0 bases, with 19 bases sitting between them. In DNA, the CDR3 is TGTGCCAGCAACCATCTAAAGACAGTGTATAGCAATCAGCCCCAGCATTTT. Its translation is CASNHLKTVYSNQPQHF.

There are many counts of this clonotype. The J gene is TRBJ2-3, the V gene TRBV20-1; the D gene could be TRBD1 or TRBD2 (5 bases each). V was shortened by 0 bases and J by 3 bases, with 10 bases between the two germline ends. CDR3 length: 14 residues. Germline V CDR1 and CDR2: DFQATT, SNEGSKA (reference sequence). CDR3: CSARDREGTDTQYF. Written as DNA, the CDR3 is TGCAGTGCTAGAGATCGAGAGGGGACAGATACGCAGTATTTT.

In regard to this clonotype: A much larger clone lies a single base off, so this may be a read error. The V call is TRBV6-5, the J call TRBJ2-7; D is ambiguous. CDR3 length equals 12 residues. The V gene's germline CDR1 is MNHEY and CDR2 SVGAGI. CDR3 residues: CAGSQSQLEQYF. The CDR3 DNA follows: TGTGCCGGCAGCCAGAGTCAGCTAGAGCAGTACTTC.

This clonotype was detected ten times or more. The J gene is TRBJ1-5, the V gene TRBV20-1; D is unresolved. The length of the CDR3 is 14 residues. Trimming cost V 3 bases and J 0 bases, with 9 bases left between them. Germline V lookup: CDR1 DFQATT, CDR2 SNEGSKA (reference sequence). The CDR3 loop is CSASSVYSNQPQHF. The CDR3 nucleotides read TGCAGTGCTAGTTCCGTATATAGCAATCAGCCCCAGCATTTT.

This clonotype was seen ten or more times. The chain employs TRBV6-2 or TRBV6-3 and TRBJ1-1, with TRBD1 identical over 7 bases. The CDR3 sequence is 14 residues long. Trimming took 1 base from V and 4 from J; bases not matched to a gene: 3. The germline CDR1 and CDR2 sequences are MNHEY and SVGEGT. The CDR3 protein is CASSYFQGVTEAFF. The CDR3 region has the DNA TGTGCCAGCAGTTACTTTCAGGGGGTCACTGAAGCTTTCTTT.

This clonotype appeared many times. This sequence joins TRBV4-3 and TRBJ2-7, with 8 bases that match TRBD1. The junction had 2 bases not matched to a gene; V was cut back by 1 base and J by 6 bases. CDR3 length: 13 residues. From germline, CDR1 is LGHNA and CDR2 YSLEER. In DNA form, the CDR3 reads TGCGCCAGCAGCCAAGTGACAGGGGCCGAGCAGTACTTC. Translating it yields CASSQVTGAEQYF.

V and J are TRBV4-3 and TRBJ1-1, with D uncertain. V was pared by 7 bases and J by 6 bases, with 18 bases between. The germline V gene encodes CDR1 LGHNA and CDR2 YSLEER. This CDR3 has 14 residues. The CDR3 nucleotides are TGCGCCAGCAAAAGAGACCTAAGCCGTTCTGAAGCTTTCTTT. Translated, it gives CASKRDLSRSEAFF.